This T cell receptor beta chain was recorded in a study of blood T cell repertoires in COVID-19. CDR1 and CDR2 (germline): LNHDA, SQIVND (reference sequence). The ends were cut back, 0 bases at V and 5 bases at J, with 11 bases in the middle. This CDR3 contains 15 residues. Clones were read by immunoSEQ multiplex PCR, and TCRdb kept only the in-frame ones, dropping some. Of about 270,000 clones detected, around nine tenths appear once; the ten largest clones hold about 8.7%. This chain connects TRBV19 to TRBJ1-5, with a possible D match to TRBD1 (6 bases). The sequence was collected from a man in his forties with active or convalescent COVID-19. Sequencing was done on a sample of peripheral blood. The CDR3 loop is CASSIDPNRDQPQHF. The CDR3 DNA is TGTGCCAGTAGTATAGATCCAAACAGGGATCAGCCCCAGCATTTT.